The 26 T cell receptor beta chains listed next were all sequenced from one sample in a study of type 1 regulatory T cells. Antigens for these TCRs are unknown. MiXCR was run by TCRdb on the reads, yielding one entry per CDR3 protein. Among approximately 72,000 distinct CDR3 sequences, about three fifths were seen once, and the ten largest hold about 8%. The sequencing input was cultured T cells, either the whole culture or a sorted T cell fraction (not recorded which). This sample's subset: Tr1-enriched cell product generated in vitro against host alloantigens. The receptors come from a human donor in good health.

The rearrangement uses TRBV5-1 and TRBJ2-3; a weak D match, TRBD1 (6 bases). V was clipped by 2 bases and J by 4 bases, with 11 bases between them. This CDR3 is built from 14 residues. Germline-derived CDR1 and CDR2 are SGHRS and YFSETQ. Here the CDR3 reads CASSFGQGPDTQYF. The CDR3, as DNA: TGCGCCAGCAGCTTTGGGCAGGGGCCAGATACGCAGTATTTT. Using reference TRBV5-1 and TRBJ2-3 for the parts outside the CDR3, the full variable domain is KAGVTQTPRYLIKTRGQQVTLSCSPISGHRSVSWYQQTPGQGLQFLFEYFSETQRNKGNFPGRFSGRQFSNSRSEMNVSTLELGDSALYLCASSFGQGPDTQYFGPGTRLTVL.

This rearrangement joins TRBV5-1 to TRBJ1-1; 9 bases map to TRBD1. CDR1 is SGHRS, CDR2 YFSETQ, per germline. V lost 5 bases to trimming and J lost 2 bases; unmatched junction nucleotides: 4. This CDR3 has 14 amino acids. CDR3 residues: CASREDRGNTEAFF. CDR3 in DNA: TGCGCCAGCAGAGAGGACAGGGGAAACACTGAAGCTTTCTTT.

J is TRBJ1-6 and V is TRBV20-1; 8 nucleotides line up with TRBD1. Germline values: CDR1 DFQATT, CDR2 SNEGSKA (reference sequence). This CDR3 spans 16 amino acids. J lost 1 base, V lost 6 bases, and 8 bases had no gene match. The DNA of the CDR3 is TGCAGTGCCATATTACAGGGGGTGTCCTATAATTCACCCCTCCACTTT. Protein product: CSAILQGVSYNSPLHF.

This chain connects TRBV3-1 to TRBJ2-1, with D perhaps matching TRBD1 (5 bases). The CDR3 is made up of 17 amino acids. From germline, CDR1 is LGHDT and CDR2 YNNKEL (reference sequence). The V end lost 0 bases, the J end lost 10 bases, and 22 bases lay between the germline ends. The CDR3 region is CASSQDRRSGSYREQFF. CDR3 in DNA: TGTGCCAGCAGCCAAGACCGACGATCCGGCTCCTACAGGGAGCAGTTCTTC.

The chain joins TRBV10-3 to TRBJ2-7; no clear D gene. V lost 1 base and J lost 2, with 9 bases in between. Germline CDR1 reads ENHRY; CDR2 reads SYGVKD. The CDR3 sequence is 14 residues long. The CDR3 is CAISEFMGTYEQYF. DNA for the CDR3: TGTGCCATCAGTGAGTTTATGGGAACCTACGAGCAGTACTTC.

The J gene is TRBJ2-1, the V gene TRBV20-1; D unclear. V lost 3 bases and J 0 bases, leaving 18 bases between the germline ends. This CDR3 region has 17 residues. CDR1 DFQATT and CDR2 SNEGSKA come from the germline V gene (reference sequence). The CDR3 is CSARWTLGGSSYNEQFF. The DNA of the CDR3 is TGCAGTGCTAGGTGGACGTTAGGCGGAAGCTCCTACAATGAGCAGTTCTTC.

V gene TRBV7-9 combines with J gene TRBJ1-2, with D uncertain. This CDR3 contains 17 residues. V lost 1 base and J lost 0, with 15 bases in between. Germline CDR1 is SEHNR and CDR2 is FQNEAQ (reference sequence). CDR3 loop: CASSLGGAGGTNYGYTF. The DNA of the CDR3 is TGTGCCAGCAGCTTAGGTGGTGCAGGAGGGACTAACTATGGCTACACCTTC.

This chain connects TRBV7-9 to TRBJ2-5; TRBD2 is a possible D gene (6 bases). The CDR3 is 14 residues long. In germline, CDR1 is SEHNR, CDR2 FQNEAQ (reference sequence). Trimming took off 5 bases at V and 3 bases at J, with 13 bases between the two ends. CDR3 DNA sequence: TGTGCCAGCAGCCTGGGGATAGCGGAAGAGACCCAGTACTTC. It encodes CASSLGIAEETQYF.

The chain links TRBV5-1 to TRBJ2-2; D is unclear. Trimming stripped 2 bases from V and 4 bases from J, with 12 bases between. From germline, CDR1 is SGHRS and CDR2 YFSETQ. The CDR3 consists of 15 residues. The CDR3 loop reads CASSFGTAGTGELFF. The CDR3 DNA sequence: TGCGCCAGCAGCTTTGGAACCGCCGGCACCGGGGAGCTGTTTTTT.

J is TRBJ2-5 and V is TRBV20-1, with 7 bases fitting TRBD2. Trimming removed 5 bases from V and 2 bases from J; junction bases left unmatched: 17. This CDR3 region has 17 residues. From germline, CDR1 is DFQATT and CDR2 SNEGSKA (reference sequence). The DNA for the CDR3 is TGCAGTGCTGTCGCCCCACCGCCGGGAGGTGGGCAAGAGACCCAGTACTTC. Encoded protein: CSAVAPPPGGGQETQYF.

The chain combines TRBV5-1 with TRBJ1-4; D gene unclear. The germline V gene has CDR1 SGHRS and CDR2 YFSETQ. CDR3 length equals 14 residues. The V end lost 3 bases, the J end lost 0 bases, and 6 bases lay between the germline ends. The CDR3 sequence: CASSSGATNEKLFF. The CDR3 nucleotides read TGCGCCAGCAGCTCGGGTGCAACTAATGAAAAACTGTTTTTT.

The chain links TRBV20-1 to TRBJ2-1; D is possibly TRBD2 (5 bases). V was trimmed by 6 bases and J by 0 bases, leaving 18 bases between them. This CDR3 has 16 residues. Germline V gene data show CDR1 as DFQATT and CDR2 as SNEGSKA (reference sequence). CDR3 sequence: CSAMPIPGNSYNEQFF. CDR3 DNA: TGCAGTGCGATGCCGATTCCGGGGAACTCCTACAATGAGCAGTTCTTC.

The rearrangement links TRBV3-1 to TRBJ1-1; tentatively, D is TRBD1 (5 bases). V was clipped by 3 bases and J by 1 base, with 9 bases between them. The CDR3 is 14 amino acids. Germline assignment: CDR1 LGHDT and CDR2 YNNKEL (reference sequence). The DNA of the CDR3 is TGTGCCAGCAGCCATTCAGGGAAGAACACTGAAGCTTTCTTT. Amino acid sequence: CASSHSGKNTEAFF.

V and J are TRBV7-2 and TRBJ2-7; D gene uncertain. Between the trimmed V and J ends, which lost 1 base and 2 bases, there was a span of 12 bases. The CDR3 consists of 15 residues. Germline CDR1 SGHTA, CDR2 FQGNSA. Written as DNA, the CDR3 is TGTGCCAGCAGCTTAGTCGGTGGAGCCCCCTACGAGCAGTACTTC. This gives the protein CASSLVGGAPYEQYF.

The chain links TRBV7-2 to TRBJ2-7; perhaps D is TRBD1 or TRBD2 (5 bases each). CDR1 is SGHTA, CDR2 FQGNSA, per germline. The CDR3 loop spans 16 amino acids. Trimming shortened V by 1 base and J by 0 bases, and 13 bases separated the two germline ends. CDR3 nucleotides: TGTGCCAGCAGCTTAGTTCGGGGACGGAGCTCCTACGAGCAGTACTTC. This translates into CASSLVRGRSSYEQYF. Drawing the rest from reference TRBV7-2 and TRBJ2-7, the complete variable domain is GAGVSQSPSNKVTEKGKDVELRCDPISGHTALYWYRQSLGQGLEFLIYFQGNSAPDKSGLPSDRFSAERTGGSVSTLTIQRTQQEDSAVYLCASSLVRGRSSYEQYFGPGTRLTVT.

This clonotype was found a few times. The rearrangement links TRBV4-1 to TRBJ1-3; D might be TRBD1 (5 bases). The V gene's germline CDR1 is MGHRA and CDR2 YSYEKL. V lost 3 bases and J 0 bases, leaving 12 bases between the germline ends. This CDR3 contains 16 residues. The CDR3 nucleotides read TGCGCCAGCAGCCAGCCCGGACACGGCTCTGGAAACACCATATATTTT. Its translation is CASSQPGHGSGNTIYF.

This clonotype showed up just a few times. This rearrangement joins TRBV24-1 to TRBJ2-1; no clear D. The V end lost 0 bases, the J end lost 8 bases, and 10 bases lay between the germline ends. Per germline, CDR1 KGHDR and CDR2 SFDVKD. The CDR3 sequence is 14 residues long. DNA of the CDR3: TGTGCCACCAGTGATTTGCGCCCTAGGGATGAGCAGTTCTTC. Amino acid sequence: CATSDLRPRDEQFF.

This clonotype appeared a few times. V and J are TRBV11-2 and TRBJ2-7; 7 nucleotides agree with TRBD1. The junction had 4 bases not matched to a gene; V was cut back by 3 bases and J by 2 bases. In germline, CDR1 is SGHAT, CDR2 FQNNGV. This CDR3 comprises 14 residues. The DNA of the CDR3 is TGTGCCAGCAGCTTGGGACAGCGTGCCTACGAGCAGTACTTC. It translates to CASSLGQRAYEQYF.

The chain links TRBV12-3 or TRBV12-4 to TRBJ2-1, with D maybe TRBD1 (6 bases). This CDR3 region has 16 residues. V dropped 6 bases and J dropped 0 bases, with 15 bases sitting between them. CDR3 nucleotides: TGTGCCAGCAGCCCCAGGGGCTCCGGCTCCTACAATGAGCAGTTCTTC. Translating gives CASSPRGSGSYNEQFF.

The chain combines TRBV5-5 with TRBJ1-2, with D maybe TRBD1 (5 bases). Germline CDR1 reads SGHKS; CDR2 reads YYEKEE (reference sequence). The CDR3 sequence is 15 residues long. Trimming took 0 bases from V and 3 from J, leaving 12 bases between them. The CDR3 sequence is CASSLEEGWDYGYTF. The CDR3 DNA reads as TGTGCCAGCAGCTTGGAAGAGGGGTGGGACTATGGCTACACCTTC. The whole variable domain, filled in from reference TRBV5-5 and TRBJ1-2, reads DAGVTQSPTHLIKTRGQQVTLRCSPISGHKSVSWYQQVLGQGPQFIFQYYEKEERGRGNFPDRFSARQFPNYSSELNVNALLLGDSALYLCASSLEEGWDYGYTFGSGTRLTVV.

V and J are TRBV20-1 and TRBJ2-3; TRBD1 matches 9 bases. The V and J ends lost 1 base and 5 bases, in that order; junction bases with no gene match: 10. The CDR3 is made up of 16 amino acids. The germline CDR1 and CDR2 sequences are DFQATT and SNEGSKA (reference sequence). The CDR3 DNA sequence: TGCAGTGCTAGAGTCCACGGGACAGGGTTGGTAGATACGCAGTATTTT. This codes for CSARVHGTGLVDTQYF.

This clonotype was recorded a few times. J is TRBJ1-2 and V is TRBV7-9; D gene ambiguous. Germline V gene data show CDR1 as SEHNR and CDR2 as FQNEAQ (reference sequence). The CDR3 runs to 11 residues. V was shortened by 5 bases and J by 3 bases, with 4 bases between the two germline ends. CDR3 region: CASSGDYGYTF. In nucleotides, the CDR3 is TGTGCCAGCAGCGGGGACTATGGCTACACCTTC.

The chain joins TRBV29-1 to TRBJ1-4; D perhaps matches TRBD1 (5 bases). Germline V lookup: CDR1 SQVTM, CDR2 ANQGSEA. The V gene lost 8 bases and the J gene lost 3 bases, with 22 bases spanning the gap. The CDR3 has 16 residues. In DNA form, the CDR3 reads TGCAGCCCTCCTCCCACGGGGAGGGGACCTAATGAAAAACTGTTTTTT. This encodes CSPPPTGRGPNEKLFF.

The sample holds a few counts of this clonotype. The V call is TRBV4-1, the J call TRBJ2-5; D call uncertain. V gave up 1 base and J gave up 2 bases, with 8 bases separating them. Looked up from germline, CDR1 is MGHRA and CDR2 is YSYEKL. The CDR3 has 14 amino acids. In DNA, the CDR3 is TGCGCCAGCAGCCAAGGGCCGCTACAAGAGACCCAGTACTTC. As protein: CASSQGPLQETQYF.

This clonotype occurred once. CDR3 nucleotide sequence: TGCAGTGCCCCCCCTTCTAGCGGGAGGGCGCATGAGCAGTTCTTC. Amino acid sequence: CSAPPSSGRAHEQFF. The chain carries TRBV20-1 and TRBJ2-1; 12 bases agree with TRBD2. The J segment lost 8 bases and the V segment lost 6 bases, leaving 11 bases of the junction unmatched. Germline-derived CDR1 and CDR2 are DFQATT and SNEGSKA (reference sequence). The CDR3 has 15 residues.

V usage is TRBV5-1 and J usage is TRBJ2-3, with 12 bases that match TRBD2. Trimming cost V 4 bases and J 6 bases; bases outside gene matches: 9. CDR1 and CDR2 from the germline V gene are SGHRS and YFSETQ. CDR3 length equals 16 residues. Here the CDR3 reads CASSQTSGSISDTQYF. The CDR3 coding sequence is TGCGCCAGCAGCCAGACTAGCGGGAGTATATCTGATACGCAGTATTTT.